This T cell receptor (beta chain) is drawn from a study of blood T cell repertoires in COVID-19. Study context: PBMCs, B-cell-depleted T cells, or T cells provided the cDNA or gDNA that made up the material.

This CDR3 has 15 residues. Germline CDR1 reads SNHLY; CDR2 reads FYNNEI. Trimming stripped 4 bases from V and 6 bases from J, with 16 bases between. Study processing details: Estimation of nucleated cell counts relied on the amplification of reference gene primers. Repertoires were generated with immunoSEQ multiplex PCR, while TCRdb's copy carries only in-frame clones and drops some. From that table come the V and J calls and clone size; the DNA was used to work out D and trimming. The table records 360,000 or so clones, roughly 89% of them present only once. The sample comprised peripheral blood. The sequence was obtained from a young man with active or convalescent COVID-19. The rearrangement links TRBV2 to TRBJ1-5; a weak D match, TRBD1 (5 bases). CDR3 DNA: TGTGCCAGCAGTGGCTATGGGAGCGGGACTCAGCCCCAGCATTTT. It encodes CASSGYGSGTQPQHF.